The rows below give T cell receptor beta chains drawn from one sample of a study of T cell clones after liver transplantation. TCRdb's copy holds only in-frame clones and misses some; the assay was immunoSEQ multiplex PCR. The sample has more than 95,000 clones; roughly four fifths are singletons. Sequencing used CD4+ T cells from blood, obtained before liver transplant. The receptors were gathered from a human donor who received a liver transplant. CDR3s include the opening cysteine and the closing phenylalanine or tryptophan. A D gene is named only where the DNA matches it firmly.

v_call d_call cdr3_aa
TRBV28 NA CASSRASFYEQYF
TRBV28 NA CAIGPPVHGSPLHF
TRBV28 TRBD1 CASRPTGQEDIQYF
TRBV11-1 TRBD1 CASSPDRNYGYTF
TRBV6-5 NA CASSYSGSGGYTF
TRBV23-1 NA CASSPKAGHFTYEQYF
TRBV6-5 NA CASSYVPTADRRELFF
TRBV27 TRBD2 CASRSIGGRTQYF
TRBV4-2 TRBD1 CASSQDRDRVFPGNTIYF
TRBV5-6 TRBD1 CASSFGFQGVSEQYF
TRBV7-9 NA CASSLVDGGRSGYTF
TRBV30 TRBD1 CAWGTGGIGISPLHF
TRBV6-6 NA CASSPRQAFNEQFF
TRBV12-5 NA CASGYRQPTNTEAFF
TRBV6-1 TRBD1 CASSLDRGYEQYF
TRBV7-2 TRBD1 CASSFRQGGLRETQYF
TRBV19 NA CASRLQGENTEAFF
TRBV15 NA CATSRVRGRTGELFF
TRBV28 NA CASSPPLPRTDTQYF
TRBV28 NA CASSLDRTIYEQYF
TRBV11-2 TRBD1 CASSSLGGGKGYTF
TRBV2 TRBD1 CASSDLRDSSYNSPLHF
TRBV6-5 NA CASSYHIQGKTEAFF
TRBV2 TRBD1 CASSVTGGFGNQPQHF
TRBV6-1 TRBD1 CASRKDRARYF
TRBV5-1 NA CASSLGSGMVGYTF
TRBV5-1 TRBD1 CASRPGTGYEQYF
TRBV7-9 NA CASSPKVRIDHEQFF
TRBV2 TRBD1 CASASGGQGNHGYTF
TRBV6-5 NA CASSYGRVGGYTF
TRBV27 NA CASRTEGAALTGELFF
TRBV9 TRBD1 CASSAGTGQNTIYF